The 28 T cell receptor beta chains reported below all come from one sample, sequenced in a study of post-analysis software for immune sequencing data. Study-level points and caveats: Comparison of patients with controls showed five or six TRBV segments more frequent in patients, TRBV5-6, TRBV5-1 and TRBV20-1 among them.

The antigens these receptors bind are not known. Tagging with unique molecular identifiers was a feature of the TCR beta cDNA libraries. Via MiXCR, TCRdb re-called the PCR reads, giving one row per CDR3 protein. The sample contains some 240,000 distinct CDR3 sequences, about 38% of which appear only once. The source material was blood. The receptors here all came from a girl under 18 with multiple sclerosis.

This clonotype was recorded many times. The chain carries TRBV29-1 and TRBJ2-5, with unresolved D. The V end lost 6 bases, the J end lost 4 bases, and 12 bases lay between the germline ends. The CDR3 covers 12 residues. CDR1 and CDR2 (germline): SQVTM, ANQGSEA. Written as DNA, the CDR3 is TGCAGCGTCGAGGACCCGGGAGAGACCCAGTACTTC. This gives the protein CSVEDPGETQYF.

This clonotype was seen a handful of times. This CDR3 reads CASSLWTSGVPDTQYF. The CDR3 DNA is TGTGCCAGCAGCCTTTGGACTAGCGGGGTCCCGGATACGCAGTATTTT. The chain couples TRBV7-9 to TRBJ2-3; 12 nucleotides align to TRBD2. Germline V gene lookup returns CDR1 SEHNR and CDR2 FQNEAQ (reference sequence). V lost 5 bases to trimming and J lost 6 bases; unmatched junction nucleotides: 9. The CDR3 has 16 amino acids.

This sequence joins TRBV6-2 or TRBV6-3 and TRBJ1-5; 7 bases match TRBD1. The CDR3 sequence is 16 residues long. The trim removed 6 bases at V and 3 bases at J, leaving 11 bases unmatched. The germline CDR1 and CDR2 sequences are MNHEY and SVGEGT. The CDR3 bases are TGTGCCAGCAGAAACCTGACAGGGAAGGTCAATCAGCCCCAGCATTTT. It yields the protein CASRNLTGKVNQPQHF.

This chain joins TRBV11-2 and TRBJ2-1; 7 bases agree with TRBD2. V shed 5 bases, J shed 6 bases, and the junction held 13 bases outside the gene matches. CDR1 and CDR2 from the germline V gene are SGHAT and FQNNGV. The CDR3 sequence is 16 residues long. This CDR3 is CASSPPGGLDFNEQFF. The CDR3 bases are TGTGCCAGCAGCCCGCCGGGAGGACTAGATTTCAATGAGCAGTTCTTC.

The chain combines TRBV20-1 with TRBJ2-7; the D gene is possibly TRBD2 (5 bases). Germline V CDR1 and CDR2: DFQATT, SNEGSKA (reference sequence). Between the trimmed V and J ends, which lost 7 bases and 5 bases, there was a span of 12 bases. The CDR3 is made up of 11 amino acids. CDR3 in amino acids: CSVGVGNEQYF. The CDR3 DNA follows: TGCAGTGTGGGAGTAGGCAACGAGCAGTACTTC.

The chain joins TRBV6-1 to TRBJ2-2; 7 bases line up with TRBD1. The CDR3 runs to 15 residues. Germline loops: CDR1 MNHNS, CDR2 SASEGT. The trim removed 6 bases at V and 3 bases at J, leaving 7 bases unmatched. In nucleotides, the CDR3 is TGTGCCAGCAGAGGACAGGCGATGCACACCGGGGAGCTGTTTTTT. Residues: CASRGQAMHTGELFF.

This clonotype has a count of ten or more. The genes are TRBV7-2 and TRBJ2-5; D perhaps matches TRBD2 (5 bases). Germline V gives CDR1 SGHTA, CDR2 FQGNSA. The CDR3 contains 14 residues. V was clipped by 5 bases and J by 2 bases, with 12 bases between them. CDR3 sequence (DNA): TGTGCCAGCAGCCGCTTTACGGGACAAGAGACCCAGTACTTC. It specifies CASSRFTGQETQYF.

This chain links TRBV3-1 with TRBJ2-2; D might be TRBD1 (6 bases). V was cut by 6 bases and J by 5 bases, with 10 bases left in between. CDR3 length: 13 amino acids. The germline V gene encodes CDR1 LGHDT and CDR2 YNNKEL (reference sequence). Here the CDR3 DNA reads TGTGCCAGCAGTCCGACAGGAACCGGGGAGCTGTTTTTT. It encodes CASSPTGTGELFF. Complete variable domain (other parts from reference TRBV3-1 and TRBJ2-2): DTAVSQTPKYLVTQMGNDKSIKCEQNLGHDTMYWYKQDSKKFLKIMFSYNNKELIINETVPNRFSPKSPDKAHLNLHINSLELGDSAVYFCASSPTGTGELFFGEGSRLTVL.

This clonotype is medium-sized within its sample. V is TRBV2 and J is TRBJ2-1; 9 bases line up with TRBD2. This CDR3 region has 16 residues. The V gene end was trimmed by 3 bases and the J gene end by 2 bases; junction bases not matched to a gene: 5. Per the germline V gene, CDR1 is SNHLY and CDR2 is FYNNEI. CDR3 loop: CASSERLAGTYNEQFF. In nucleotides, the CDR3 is TGTGCCAGCAGTGAGAGGCTAGCGGGAACCTACAATGAGCAGTTCTTC.

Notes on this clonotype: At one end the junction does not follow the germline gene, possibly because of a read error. In DNA, the CDR3 is TGCGCCAGCAGTGAGTTCCGGGACAGCCTTGCCTATGACTACACCTTC. This sequence encodes CASSEFRDSLAYDYTF. J is TRBJ1-2 and V is TRBV10-2; 7 bases are shared with TRBD1. Germline CDR1 and CDR2: WSHSY and SAAADI. The length of the CDR3 is 16 residues.

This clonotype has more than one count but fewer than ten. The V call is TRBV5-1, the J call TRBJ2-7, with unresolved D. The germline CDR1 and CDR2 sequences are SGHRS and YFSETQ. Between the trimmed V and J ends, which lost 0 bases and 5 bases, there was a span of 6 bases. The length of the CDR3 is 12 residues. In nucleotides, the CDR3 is TGCGCCAGCAGCTTGGCCGGGCACGAGCAGTACTTC. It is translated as CASSLAGHEQYF. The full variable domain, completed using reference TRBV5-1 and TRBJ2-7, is KAGVTQTPRYLIKTRGQQVTLSCSPISGHRSVSWYQQTPGQGLQFLFEYFSETQRNKGNFPGRFSGRQFSNSRSEMNVSTLELGDSALYLCASSLAGHEQYFGPGTRLTVT.

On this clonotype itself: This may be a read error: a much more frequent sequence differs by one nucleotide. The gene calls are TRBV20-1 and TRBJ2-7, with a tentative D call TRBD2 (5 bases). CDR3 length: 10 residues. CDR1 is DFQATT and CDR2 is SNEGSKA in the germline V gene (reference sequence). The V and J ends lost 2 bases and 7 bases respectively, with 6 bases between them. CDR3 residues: CSARRTEQYF. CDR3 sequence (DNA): TGCAGTGCTAGAAGGACTGAGCAGTACTTC.

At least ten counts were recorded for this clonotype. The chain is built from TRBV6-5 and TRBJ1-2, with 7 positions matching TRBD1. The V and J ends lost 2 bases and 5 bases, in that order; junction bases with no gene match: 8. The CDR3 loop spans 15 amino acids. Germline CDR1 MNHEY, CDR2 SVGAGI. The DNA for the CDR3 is TGTGCCAGCAGTTACGAGGCAGGGGGAGGTTATGGCTACACCTTC. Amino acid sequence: CASSYEAGGGYGYTF.

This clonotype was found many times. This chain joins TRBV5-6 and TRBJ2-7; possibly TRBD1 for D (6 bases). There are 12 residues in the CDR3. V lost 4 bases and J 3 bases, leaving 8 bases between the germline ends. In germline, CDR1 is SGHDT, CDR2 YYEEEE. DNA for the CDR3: TGTGCCAGCAGCCGGACAGACTACGAGCAGTACTTC. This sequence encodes CASSRTDYEQYF.

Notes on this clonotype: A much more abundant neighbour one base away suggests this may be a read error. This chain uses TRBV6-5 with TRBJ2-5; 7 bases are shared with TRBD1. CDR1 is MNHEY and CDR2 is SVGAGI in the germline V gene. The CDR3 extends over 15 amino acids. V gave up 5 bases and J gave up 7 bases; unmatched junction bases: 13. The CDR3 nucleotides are TGTGCCAGCAGTCCCGGGACAGACTTTTCGGGGACCCAGTACTTC. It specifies CASSPGTDFSGTQYF.

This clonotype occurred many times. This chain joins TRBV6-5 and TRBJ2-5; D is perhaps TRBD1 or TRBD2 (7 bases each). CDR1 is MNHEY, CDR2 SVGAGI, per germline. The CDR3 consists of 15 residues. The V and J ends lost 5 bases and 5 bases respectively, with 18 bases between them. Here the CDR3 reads CASSRQTGRGETQYF. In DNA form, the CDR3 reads TGTGCCAGCAGTCGACAGACAGGGCGGGGGGAGACCCAGTACTTC.

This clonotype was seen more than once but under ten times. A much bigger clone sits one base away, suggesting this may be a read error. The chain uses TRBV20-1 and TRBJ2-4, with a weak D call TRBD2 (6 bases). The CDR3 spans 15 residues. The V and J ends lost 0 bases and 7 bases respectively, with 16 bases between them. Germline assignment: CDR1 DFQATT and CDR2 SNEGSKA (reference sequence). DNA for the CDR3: TGCAGTGCTAGAGACGACGGACTATCCGCCAACATTCAGTACTTC. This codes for CSARDDGLSANIQYF.

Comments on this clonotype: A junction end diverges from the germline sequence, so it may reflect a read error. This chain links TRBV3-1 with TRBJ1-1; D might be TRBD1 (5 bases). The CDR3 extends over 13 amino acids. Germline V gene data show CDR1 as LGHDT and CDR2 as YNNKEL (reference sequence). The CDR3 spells CASSPGADTETFF. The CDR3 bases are TGTGCCAGCAGCCCCGGAGCGGACACTGAAACTTTCTTT.

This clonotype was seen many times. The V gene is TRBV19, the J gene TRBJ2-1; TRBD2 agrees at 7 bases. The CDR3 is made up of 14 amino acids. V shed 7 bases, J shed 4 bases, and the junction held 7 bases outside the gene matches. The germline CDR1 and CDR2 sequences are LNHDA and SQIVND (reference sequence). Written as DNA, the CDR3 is TGTGCCAGTACCCCGGGACTACAATACAATGAGCAGTTCTTC. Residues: CASTPGLQYNEQFF.

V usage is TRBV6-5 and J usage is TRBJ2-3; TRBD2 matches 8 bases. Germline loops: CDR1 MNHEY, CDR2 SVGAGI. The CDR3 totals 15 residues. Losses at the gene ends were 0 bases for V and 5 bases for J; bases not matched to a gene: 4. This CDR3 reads CASSYSGGGLDTQYF. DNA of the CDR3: TGTGCCAGCAGTTACTCGGGCGGGGGGCTAGATACGCAGTATTTT.

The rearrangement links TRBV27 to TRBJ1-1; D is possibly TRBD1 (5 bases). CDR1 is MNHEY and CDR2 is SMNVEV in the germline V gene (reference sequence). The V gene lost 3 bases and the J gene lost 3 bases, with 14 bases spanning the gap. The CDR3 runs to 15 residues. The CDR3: CASSLFSGLDTEAFF. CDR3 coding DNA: TGTGCCAGCAGTTTGTTCTCAGGGTTGGACACTGAAGCTTTCTTT.

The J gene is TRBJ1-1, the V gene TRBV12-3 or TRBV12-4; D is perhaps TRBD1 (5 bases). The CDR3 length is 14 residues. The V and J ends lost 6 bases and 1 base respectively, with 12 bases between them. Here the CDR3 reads CASRGGVKNTEAFF. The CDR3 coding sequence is TGTGCCAGCAGGGGGGGAGTTAAGAACACTGAAGCTTTCTTT.

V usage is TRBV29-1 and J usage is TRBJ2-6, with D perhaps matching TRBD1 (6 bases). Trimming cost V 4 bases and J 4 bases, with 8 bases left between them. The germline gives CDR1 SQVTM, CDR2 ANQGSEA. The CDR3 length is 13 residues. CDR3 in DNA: TGCAGCGTTGTGGGGGCGGGGGCCAACGTCCTGACTTTC. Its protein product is CSVVGAGANVLTF.

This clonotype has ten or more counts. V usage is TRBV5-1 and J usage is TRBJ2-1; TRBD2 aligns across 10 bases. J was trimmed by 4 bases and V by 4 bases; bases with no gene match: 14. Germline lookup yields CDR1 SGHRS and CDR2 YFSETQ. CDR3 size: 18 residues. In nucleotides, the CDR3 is TGCGCCAGCAGCCCGGCGCCCCCTACTAGCGGGGTTTACAATGAGCAGTTCTTC. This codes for CASSPAPPTSGVYNEQFF.

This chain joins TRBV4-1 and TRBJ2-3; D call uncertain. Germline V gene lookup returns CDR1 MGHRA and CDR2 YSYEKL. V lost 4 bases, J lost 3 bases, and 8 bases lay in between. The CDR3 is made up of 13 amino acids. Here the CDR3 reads CASSRFFTDTQYF. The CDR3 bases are TGCGCCAGCAGCCGGTTTTTTACAGATACGCAGTATTTT.

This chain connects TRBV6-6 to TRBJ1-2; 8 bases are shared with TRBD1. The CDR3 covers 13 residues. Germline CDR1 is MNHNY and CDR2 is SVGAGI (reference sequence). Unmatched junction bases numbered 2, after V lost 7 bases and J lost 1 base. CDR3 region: CASTDRDNYGYTF. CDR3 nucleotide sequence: TGTGCCAGCACGGACAGGGATAACTATGGCTACACCTTC.

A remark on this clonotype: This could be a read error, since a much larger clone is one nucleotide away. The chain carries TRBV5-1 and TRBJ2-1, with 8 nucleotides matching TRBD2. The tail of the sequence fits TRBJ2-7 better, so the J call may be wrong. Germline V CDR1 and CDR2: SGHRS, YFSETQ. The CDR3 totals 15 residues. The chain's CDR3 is CASSVSGSSYNEQYF. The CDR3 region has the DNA TGCGCCAGCAGCGTCAGCGGGAGCTCCTATAATGAGCAGTACTTC.

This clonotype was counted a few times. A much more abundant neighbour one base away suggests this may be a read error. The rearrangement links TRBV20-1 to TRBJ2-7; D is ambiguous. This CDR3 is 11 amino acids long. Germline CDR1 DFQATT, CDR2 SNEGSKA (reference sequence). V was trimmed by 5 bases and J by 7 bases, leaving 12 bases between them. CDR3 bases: TGCAGTGCTTTGTGGGGAAATGAGCAGTACTTC. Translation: CSALWGNEQYF.